This is a list of T cell receptor beta chains from one sample in a study of blood T cells in healthy people across ages. Using its own MiXCR run on the 5' RACE reads, TCRdb lists one record per CDR3 protein. The data show approximately 580,000 distinct CDR3 sequences, approximately 25% seen once. This same sample was also part of a study on T cells of mothers and their children.

The sequencing sample was made of blood. These receptors came from a boy aged 5-17 years in good health. Both conserved end residues are part of each CDR3. The order of the fields is CDR3 protein, CDR3 DNA, J gene, D gene, V gene, clone size. D genes are given only for firm matches. Not all rows give a size; the values are once, few, many and, for expanded clones, a class.

CDR3 protein: CASHTGGVVAKNIQYF
CDR3 DNA: TGTGCCAGCCATACTGGAGGGGTCGTTGCCAAAAACATTCAGTACTTC
J gene: TRBJ2-4
D gene: -
V gene: TRBV28
clone size: -

CDR3 protein: CASSSGQWESPLHF
CDR3 DNA: TGTGCCAGCAGCTCGGGACAGTGGGAGTCACCCCTCCACTTT
J gene: TRBJ1-6
D gene: TRBD1
V gene: TRBV7-2
clone size: -

CDR3 protein: CASSYFRTVHNSPLHF
CDR3 DNA: TGTGCCAGCAGTTACTTTAGGACAGTACATAATTCACCCCTCCACTTT
J gene: TRBJ1-6
D gene: -
V gene: TRBV6-5
clone size: few

CDR3 protein: CASSWTGDAPDTQYF
CDR3 DNA: TGCGCCAGCAGCTGGACGGGGGATGCTCCAGATACGCAGTATTTT
J gene: TRBJ2-3
D gene: -
V gene: TRBV12-3/TRBV12-4
clone size: -

CDR3 protein: CASSPVPGPDTQYF
CDR3 DNA: TGTGCCAGCTCACCAGTACCAGGGCCAGATACGCAGTATTTT
J gene: TRBJ2-3
D gene: -
V gene: TRBV18
clone size: -

CDR3 protein: CASSQAEQGASGANVLTF
CDR3 DNA: TGCGCCAGCAGCCAAGCAGAACAGGGGGCGTCTGGGGCCAACGTCCTGACTTTC
J gene: TRBJ2-6
D gene: TRBD1
V gene: TRBV4-3
clone size: many

CDR3 protein: CASSQDWGAIYEQYF
CDR3 DNA: TGCGCCAGCAGCCAAGATTGGGGGGCAATCTACGAGCAGTACTTC
J gene: TRBJ2-7
D gene: -
V gene: TRBV4-3
clone size: -

CDR3 protein: CATSRATNEQFF
CDR3 DNA: TGTGCCACCTCCCGGGCCACCAATGAGCAGTTCTTC
J gene: TRBJ2-1
D gene: -
V gene: TRBV24-1
clone size: many

CDR3 protein: CASSYGGGNQPQHF
CDR3 DNA: TGTGCCAGCAGTTACGGCGGGGGTAATCAGCCCCAGCATTTT
J gene: TRBJ1-5
D gene: -
V gene: TRBV6-2/TRBV6-3
clone size: few

CDR3 protein: CAIRAFFTGELFF
CDR3 DNA: TGTGCCATCAGAGCGTTCTTCACCGGGGAGCTGTTTTTT
J gene: TRBJ2-2
D gene: -
V gene: TRBV10-3
clone size: -

CDR3 protein: CASSAHRGDGYTF
CDR3 DNA: TGTGCCAGCAGCGCCCACAGGGGGGATGGCTACACCTTC
J gene: TRBJ1-2
D gene: TRBD1
V gene: TRBV9
clone size: -

CDR3 protein: CASSLALRASGRVGNEQFF
CDR3 DNA: TGTGCCAGCAGCTTAGCTCTACGGGCTAGCGGGAGGGTAGGCAATGAGCAGTTCTTC
J gene: TRBJ2-1
D gene: TRBD2
V gene: TRBV11-1
clone size: -

CDR3 protein: CASMGQRRNTGELFF
CDR3 DNA: TGCGCCAGCATGGGACAGCGGAGGAACACCGGGGAGCTGTTTTTT
J gene: TRBJ2-2
D gene: TRBD1
V gene: TRBV5-1
clone size: few

CDR3 protein: CSAIPAGDYDEQFF
CDR3 DNA: TGCAGTGCTATACCAGCGGGAGATTACGATGAGCAGTTCTTC
J gene: TRBJ2-1
D gene: TRBD2
V gene: TRBV20-1
clone size: -

CDR3 protein: CASSLAGGNAEAFF
CDR3 DNA: TGTGCCAGCAGCTTAGCAGGGGGAAATGCTGAAGCTTTCTTT
J gene: TRBJ1-1
D gene: TRBD1
V gene: TRBV5-4
clone size: -

CDR3 protein: CSAILGGRWETQYF
CDR3 DNA: TGCAGTGCTATTTTAGGGGGCAGATGGGAGACCCAGTACTTC
J gene: TRBJ2-5
D gene: TRBD1
V gene: TRBV20-1
clone size: -

CDR3 protein: CSVEGLWVGTQYF
CDR3 DNA: TGCAGCGTTGAAGGGTTGTGGGTTGGGACCCAGTACTTC
J gene: TRBJ2-5
D gene: -
V gene: TRBV29-1
clone size: many

CDR3 protein: CASSFVRLPRKRSNQPLHF
CDR3 DNA: TGTGCCAGCAGTTTTGTTCGTTTACCGAGGAAGAGAAGCAATCAGCCCCTGCATTTT
J gene: TRBJ1-5
D gene: -
V gene: TRBV28
clone size: few

CDR3 protein: CASSLLVRGLTEAFF
CDR3 DNA: TGTGCCAGCAGCTTATTGGTCAGGGGGCTGACTGAAGCTTTCTTT
J gene: TRBJ1-1
D gene: TRBD1
V gene: TRBV7-9
clone size: few

CDR3 protein: CASNSGGYNEQFF
CDR3 DNA: TGTGCCAGCAATAGCGGGGGCTACAATGAGCAGTTCTTC
J gene: TRBJ2-1
D gene: TRBD2
V gene: TRBV12-3/TRBV12-4
clone size: few

CDR3 protein: CASNHHNGGGTGELFF
CDR3 DNA: TGTGCCAGCAACCACCATAACGGGGGAGGTACTGGGGAGCTGTTTTTT
J gene: TRBJ2-2
D gene: -
V gene: TRBV28
clone size: -

CDR3 protein: CASSLGQGKVPHF
CDR3 DNA: TGCGCCAGCAGCTTGGGACAGGGGAAAGTACCCCACTTC
J gene: TRBJ2-7
D gene: TRBD1
V gene: TRBV5-1
clone size: -

CDR3 protein: CASSLAEGEGGNQPQHF
CDR3 DNA: TGTGCCAGCAGCTTGGCCGAGGGGGAAGGGGGCAATCAGCCCCAGCATTTT
J gene: TRBJ1-5
D gene: -
V gene: TRBV5-8
clone size: -

CDR3 protein: CATSVGGDYYEQYF
CDR3 DNA: TGTGCCACCAGCGTCGGCGGGGACTACTACGAGCAGTACTTC
J gene: TRBJ2-7
D gene: TRBD2
V gene: TRBV15
clone size: -